The present entry profiles one T cell receptor beta chain with its context. The V gene end was trimmed by 4 bases and the J gene end by 4 bases; junction bases not matched to a gene: 7. There are 14 residues in the CDR3. Germline V lookup: CDR1 MNHEY, CDR2 SVGAGI. The sample originates from a study of T-cell reconstitution after alpha-beta-depleted transplantation in children. TCRbeta library construction was performed incorporating unique molecular identifiers. TCRdb analysed the PCR reads with MiXCR anew, one entry per CDR3 protein. This table has about 360,000 distinct CDR3 sequences, roughly 14% appearing once.

The clonotype originates from a human donor who donated a stem cell graft to a child with Fanconi anemia. The sample here was PBMCs, taken from the stem cell graft. The chain couples TRBV6-5 to TRBJ2-7; 7 positions agree with TRBD1. DNA of the CDR3: TGTGCCAGCAGTTCCCTGGGACAGTCGTACGAGCAGTACTTC. Amino acid sequence: CASSSLGQSYEQYF.